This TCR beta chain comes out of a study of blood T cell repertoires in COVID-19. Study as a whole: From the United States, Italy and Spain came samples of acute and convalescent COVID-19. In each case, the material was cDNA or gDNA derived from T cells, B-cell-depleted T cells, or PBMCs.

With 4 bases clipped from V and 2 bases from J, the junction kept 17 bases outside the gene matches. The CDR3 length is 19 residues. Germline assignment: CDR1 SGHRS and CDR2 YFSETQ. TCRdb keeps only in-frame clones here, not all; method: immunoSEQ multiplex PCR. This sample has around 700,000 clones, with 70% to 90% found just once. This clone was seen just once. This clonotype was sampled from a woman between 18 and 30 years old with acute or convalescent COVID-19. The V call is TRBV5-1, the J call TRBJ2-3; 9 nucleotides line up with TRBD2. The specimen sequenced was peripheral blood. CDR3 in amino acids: CASSPPNKAGGGSTDTQYF. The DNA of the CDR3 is TGCGCCAGCAGCCCGCCCAATAAAGCGGGGGGCGGGTCCACAGATACGCAGTATTTT. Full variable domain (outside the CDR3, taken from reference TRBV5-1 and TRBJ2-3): KAGVTQTPRYLIKTRGQQVTLSCSPISGHRSVSWYQQTPGQGLQFLFEYFSETQRNKGNFPGRFSGRQFSNSRSEMNVSTLELGDSALYLCASSPPNKAGGGSTDTQYFGPGTRLTVL.